These 14 T cell receptor beta chains came from one sample sequenced in a study of shared clonotypes between healthy human individuals. TCRdb's table, derived via immunoSEQ multiplex PCR, lists solely in-frame clones and lacks some. The profile shows approximately 480,000 clones, nearly 80% of them singletons. Sequenced: PBMCs. The receptors shown here come from a woman in her thirties or forties in good health. Some clones in this sample may be carry-over from other donors' samples.

This clone was counted a single time. J is TRBJ2-2 and V is TRBV19; unclear D gene. Germline-derived CDR1 and CDR2 are LNHDA and SQIVND (reference sequence). V shed 5 bases and J shed 0 bases, with 7 bases lying between them. The CDR3 has 14 amino acids. The CDR3 DNA is TGTGCCAGTAGTGGCAGAACGAACACCGGGGAGCTGTTTTTT. Protein product: CASSGRTNTGELFF.

This clone was counted a few times. The V call is TRBV18, the J call TRBJ1-1, with D possibly being TRBD1 (5 bases). With 8 bases removed from V and 3 bases from J, the gap between germline ends came to 10 bases. Germline V lookup: CDR1 KGHSH, CDR2 LQKENI. The CDR3 runs to 12 residues. The CDR3 spells CASAAGDTEAFF. The CDR3, as DNA: TGTGCCAGCGCCGCGGGGGACACTGAAGCTTTCTTT.

The chain carries TRBV15 and TRBJ1-2; the D is unclear. Germline loops: CDR1 LNHNV, CDR2 YYDKDF (reference sequence). V lost 1 base to trimming and J lost 3 bases, with 3 bases between them. This CDR3 region has 12 residues. In nucleotides, the CDR3 is TGTGCCACCAGCAGAGGTGACTATGGCTACACCTTC. It encodes CATSRGDYGYTF. Based on the CDR3 plus reference TRBV15 and TRBJ1-2, the full variable domain is DAMVIQNPRYQVTQFGKPVTLSCSQTLNHNVMYWYQQKSSQAPKLLFHYYDKDFNNEADTPDNFQSRRPNTSFCFLDIRSPGLGDTAMYLCATSRGDYGYTFGSGTRLTVV.

V is TRBV4-1 and J is TRBJ2-3; tentative D call: TRBD2 (5 bases). V lost 1 base and J lost 4, with 12 bases in between. The CDR3 sequence is 15 residues long. Germline V CDR1 and CDR2: MGHRA, YSYEKL. The CDR3 protein is CASSQVGAAPDTQYF. CDR3 in DNA: TGCGCCAGCAGCCAAGTCGGAGCGGCCCCAGATACGCAGTATTTT.

This sequence joins TRBV4-2 and TRBJ1-1, with a possible D match to TRBD1 (6 bases). Per germline, CDR1 LGHNA and CDR2 YNFKEQ. The CDR3 is 14 amino acids. Trimming pared 0 bases from V and 3 bases from J, leaving 8 bases between. The CDR3 nucleotides are TGTGCCAGCAGCCAAGAGGGGGGGCACACTGAAGCTTTCTTT. Translating it yields CASSQEGGHTEAFF.

The rearrangement uses TRBV28 and TRBJ2-7; TRBD2 is a possible D gene (7 bases). The germline V gene encodes CDR1 MDHEN and CDR2 SYDVKM. V was pared by 4 bases and J by 4 bases, with 20 bases between. This CDR3 is 16 amino acids long. CDR3 sequence (DNA): TGTGCCAGCAGTTCGCTGGGGGGGCGCTCAAGATACGAGCAGTACTTC. This encodes CASSSLGGRSRYEQYF.

J is TRBJ1-2 and V is TRBV6-5, with 7 bases that match TRBD1. Unmatched junction bases numbered 7, after V lost 5 bases and J lost 4 bases. This CDR3 is 14 amino acids long. CDR1 MNHEY and CDR2 SVGAGI come from the germline V gene. The CDR3: CASSLSDRSYGYTF. The CDR3, as DNA: TGTGCCAGCAGTCTATCGGACAGGTCCTATGGCTACACCTTC.

The chain links TRBV5-1 to TRBJ2-2, with D maybe TRBD1 (6 bases). The V end was cut by 3 bases, the J end by 0 bases, with 12 bases between. The V gene's germline CDR1 is SGHRS and CDR2 YFSETQ. This CDR3 contains 16 residues. CDR3 loop: CASSWTGTTNTGELFF. The CDR3 nucleotides read TGCGCCAGCAGCTGGACCGGGACAACGAACACCGGGGAGCTGTTTTTT.

This sequence joins TRBV10-1 and TRBJ2-3, with TRBD1 identical over 9 bases. The J segment lost 2 bases and the V segment lost 5 bases, leaving 5 bases of the junction unmatched. CDR1 WNHNN and CDR2 SYGVQD come from the germline V gene (reference sequence). The CDR3 runs 15 residues. This CDR3 reads CASSPRQGVTDTQYF. The DNA for the CDR3 is TGCGCCAGCAGTCCTAGACAGGGGGTCACAGATACGCAGTATTTT.

This clone was counted many times. The chain carries TRBV7-2 and TRBJ2-3; D remains ambiguous. Per the germline V gene, CDR1 is SGHTA and CDR2 is FQGNSA. The V gene lost 4 bases and the J gene lost 2 bases, with 13 bases spanning the gap. CDR3 length: 15 residues. CDR3 amino acids: CASSWLGGPTDTQYF. CDR3 DNA: TGTGCCAGCAGCTGGTTGGGCGGCCCCACAGATACGCAGTATTTT.

CDR3 in amino acids: CASSAGLVTNTGELFF. In nucleotides, the CDR3 is TGTGCCAGCAGCGCTGGCTTAGTCACCAACACCGGGGAGCTGTTTTTT. The J gene is TRBJ2-2, the V gene TRBV7-2; D is undetermined. There are 16 residues in the CDR3. Germline V gives CDR1 SGHTA, CDR2 FQGNSA. V was trimmed by 5 bases and J by 2 bases, leaving 15 bases between them.

The chain combines TRBV10-1 with TRBJ2-1, with 9 bases matching TRBD2. Germline CDR1 reads WNHNN; CDR2 reads SYGVQD (reference sequence). The CDR3 sequence is 13 residues long. J lost 9 bases, V lost 6 bases, and 6 bases had no gene match. The CDR3 coding sequence is TGCGCCAGCAGACCACCTAGCGGGGCTGAGCAGTTCTTC. Its protein is CASRPPSGAEQFF.

In nucleotides, the CDR3 is TGTGCCAGCAGCTTGAGCGGGAGAGTCTGGAATGAGCAGTTCTTC. The encoded protein is CASSLSGRVWNEQFF. The chain carries TRBV7-9 and TRBJ2-1, with 8 bases aligning to TRBD2. This CDR3 spans 15 amino acids. Germline CDR1 is SEHNR and CDR2 is FQNEAQ (reference sequence). V shed 3 bases and J 7 bases; nucleotides not matched to a gene: 8.

This clone was counted a few times. The rearrangement links TRBV4-3 to TRBJ2-5, with D perhaps TRBD1 or TRBD2 (5 bases each). Germline lookup yields CDR1 LGHNA and CDR2 YSLEER. Trimming removed 0 bases from V and 1 base from J, with 9 bases in between. The CDR3 has 15 amino acids. This chain's CDR3 is CASSQERGTQETQYF. The CDR3 bases are TGCGCCAGCAGCCAAGAGAGGGGAACCCAAGAGACCCAGTACTTC.